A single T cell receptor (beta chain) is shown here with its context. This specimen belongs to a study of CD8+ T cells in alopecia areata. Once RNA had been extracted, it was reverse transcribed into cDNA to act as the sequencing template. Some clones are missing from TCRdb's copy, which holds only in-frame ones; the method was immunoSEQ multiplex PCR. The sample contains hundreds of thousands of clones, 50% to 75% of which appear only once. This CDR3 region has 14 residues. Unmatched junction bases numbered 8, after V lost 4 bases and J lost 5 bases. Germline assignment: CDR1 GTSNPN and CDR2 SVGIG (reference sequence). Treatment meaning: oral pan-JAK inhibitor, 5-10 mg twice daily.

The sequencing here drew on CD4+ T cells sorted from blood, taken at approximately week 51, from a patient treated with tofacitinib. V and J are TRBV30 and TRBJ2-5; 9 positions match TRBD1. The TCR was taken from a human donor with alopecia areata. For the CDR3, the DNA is TGTGCCTGGACCCCGGGACAGGGAGGCGAGACCCAGTACTTC. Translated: CAWTPGQGGETQYF.